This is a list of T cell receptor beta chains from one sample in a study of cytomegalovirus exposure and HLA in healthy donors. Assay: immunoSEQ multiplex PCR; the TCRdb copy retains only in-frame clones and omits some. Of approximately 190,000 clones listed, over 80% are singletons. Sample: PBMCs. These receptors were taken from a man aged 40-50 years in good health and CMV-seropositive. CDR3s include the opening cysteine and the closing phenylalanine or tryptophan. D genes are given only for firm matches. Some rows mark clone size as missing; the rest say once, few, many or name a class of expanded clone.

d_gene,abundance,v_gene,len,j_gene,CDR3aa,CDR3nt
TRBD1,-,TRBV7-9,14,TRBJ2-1,CASNQGASYNEQFF,TGTGCCAGCAATCAGGGGGCATCCTACAATGAGCAGTTCTTC
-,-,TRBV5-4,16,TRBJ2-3,CASTILRRGSTDTQYF,TGTGCCAGCACCATCCTTCGTCGGGGGAGCACAGATACGCAGTATTTT
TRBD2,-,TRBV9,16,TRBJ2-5,CASSVFGGGYQETQYF,TGTGCCAGCAGCGTCTTTGGGGGGGGATACCAAGAGACCCAGTACTTC
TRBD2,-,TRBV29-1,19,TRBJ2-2,CSVEDESWLAGSNTGELFF,TGCAGCGTTGAAGACGAATCCTGGCTAGCGGGATCGAACACCGGGGAGCTGTTTTTT
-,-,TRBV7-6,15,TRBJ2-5,CASSLVVVRKETQYF,TGTGCCAGCAGCTTAGTAGTTGTGCGTAAAGAGACCCAGTACTTC
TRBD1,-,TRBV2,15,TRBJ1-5,CASSEWGDSYQPQHF,TGTGCCAGCAGTGAATGGGGGGACAGCTATCAGCCCCAGCATTTT
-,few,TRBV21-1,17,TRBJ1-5,CASSPLGTTGGNQPQHF,TGTGCCAGCAGCCCTCTGGGGACTACGGGGGGCAATCAGCCCCAGCATTTT
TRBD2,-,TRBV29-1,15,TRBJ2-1,CSVPGLAEAYNEQFF,TGCAGCGTTCCGGGACTAGCGGAAGCCTACAATGAGCAGTTCTTC
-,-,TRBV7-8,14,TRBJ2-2,CASNRQEATGELFF,TGTGCCAGCAACAGACAGGAGGCAACCGGGGAGCTGTTTTTT
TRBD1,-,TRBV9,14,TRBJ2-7,CASSLGGASYEQYF,TGTGCCAGCAGCTTAGGGGGCGCTTCCTACGAGCAGTACTTC
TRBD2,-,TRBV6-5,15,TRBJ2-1,CASRLLAGEFNEQFF,TGTGCCAGCAGACTACTAGCGGGGGAATTCAATGAGCAGTTCTTC
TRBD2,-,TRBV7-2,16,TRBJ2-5,CASSREGASGTETQYF,TGTGCCAGCAGCCGAGAAGGGGCTAGCGGGACTGAGACCCAGTACTTC
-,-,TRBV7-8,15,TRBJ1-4,CASSSNRATNEKLFF,TGTGCCAGCAGCTCTAACAGGGCAACTAATGAAAAACTGTTTTTT
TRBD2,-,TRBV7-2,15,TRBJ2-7,CASSPPRLADYEQYF,TGTGCCAGCAGCCCTCCGAGACTAGCGGACTACGAGCAGTACTTC
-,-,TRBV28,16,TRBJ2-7,CASSPPFRRGTGEQYF,TGTGCCAGCAGCCCACCCTTTCGGCGAGGAACTGGTGAGCAGTACTTC
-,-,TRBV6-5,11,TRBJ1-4,CASSRGQSLFF,TGTGCCAGCAGCCGAGGACAGAGCCTGTTTTTT
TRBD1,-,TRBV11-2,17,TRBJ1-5,CASSSVGGQGLNQPQHF,TGTGCCAGCAGCTCCGTAGGGGGACAGGGGCTCAATCAGCCCCAGCATTTT
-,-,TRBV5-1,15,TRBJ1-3,CASSLGASSGNTIYF,TGCGCCAGCAGCTTGGGTGCGAGCTCTGGAAACACCATATATTTT
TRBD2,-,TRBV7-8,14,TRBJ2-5,CASSSREGEETQYF,TGTGCCAGCAGCTCAAGGGAGGGCGAAGAGACCCAGTACTTC
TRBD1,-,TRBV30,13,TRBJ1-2,CAWNGGTGQGYTF,TGTGCCTGGAATGGGGGGACAGGGCAAGGCTACACCTTC
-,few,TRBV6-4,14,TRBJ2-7,CASSEFSSTYEQYF,TGTGCCAGCAGTGAGTTCTCAAGCACCTACGAGCAGTACTTC
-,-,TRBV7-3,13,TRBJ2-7,CASSLGHEYEQYF,TGTGCCAGCAGCTTAGGACATGAATACGAGCAGTACTTC
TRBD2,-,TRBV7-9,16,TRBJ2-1,CASSFRSGASYNEQFF,TGTGCCAGCAGTTTCCGGAGCGGGGCCTCCTACAATGAGCAGTTCTTC
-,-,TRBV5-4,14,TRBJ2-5,CASEETGLKETQYF,TGTGCCAGCGAAGAGACCGGACTGAAAGAGACCCAGTACTTC
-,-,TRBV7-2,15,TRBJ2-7,CASSLAAGPPYEQYF,TGTGCCAGCAGCTTAGCGGCGGGGCCCCCCTACGAGCAGTACTTC
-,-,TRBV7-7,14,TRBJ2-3,CASSLQPPAGTQYF,TGTGCTAGCAGCTTACAACCCCCCGCGGGTACGCAGTATTTT
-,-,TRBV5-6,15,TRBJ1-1,CASSIPTTGNTEAFF,TGTGCCAGCAGCATCCCTACCACAGGGAACACTGAAGCTTTCTTT
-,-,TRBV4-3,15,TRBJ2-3,CASSQGGRTTDTQYF,TGCGCCAGCAGCCAAGGGGGCAGGACAACAGATACGCAGTATTTT
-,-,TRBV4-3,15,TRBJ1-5,CASSQDRQLNQPQHF,TGCGCCAGCAGCCAAGACAGGCAATTAAATCAGCCCCAGCATTTT
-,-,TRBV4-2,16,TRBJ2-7,CASSQDTSRTSYEQYF,TGTGCCAGCAGCCAAGATACGTCCCGGACTTCCTACGAGCAGTACTTC
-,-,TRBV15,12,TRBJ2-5,CATSKHKETQYF,TGTGCCACCAGTAAACATAAAGAGACCCAGTACTTC
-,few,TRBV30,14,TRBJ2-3,CAWSPQTSTDTQYF,TGTGCCTGGAGCCCCCAGACTAGCACAGATACGCAGTATTTT
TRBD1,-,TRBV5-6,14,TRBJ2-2,CASSLGTGTGELFF,TGTGCCAGCAGCTTGGGGACAGGGACCGGGGAGCTGTTTTTT
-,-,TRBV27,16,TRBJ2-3,CASWRGQSSSTDTQYF,TGTGCCAGCTGGAGAGGACAGTCCTCTAGCACAGATACGCAGTATTTT
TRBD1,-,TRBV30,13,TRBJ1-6,CAWDRTGESPLHF,TGTGCCTGGGATAGGACAGGGGAATCACCCCTCCACTTT
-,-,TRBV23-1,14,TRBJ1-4,CASSQSEQNEKLFF,TGCGCCAGCAGTCAATCGGAACAGAATGAAAAACTGTTTTTT
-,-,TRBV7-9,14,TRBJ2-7,CASSGSRGHWEQYF,TGTGCCAGCAGCGGGTCCAGGGGCCACTGGGAGCAGTACTTC
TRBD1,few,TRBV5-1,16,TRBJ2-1,CASSLGTGGPYNEQFF,TGCGCCAGCAGCTTGGGGACAGGGGGCCCGTACAATGAGCAGTTCTTC
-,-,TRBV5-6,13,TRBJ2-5,CASSPTGPGAQYF,TGTGCCAGCAGCCCGACAGGGCCGGGGGCCCAGTACTTC
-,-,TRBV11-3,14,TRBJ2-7,CASSLDGNSYEQYF,TGTGCCAGCAGCTTAGACGGGAACTCCTACGAGCAGTACTTC